This is a list of T cell receptor beta chains from one sample in a study of T cells in Graves' hyperthyroidism and ophthalmopathy. TCRdb re-called the multiplex PCR reads with MiXCR, one entry per CDR3 protein. Counted here are a few hundred thousand distinct CDR3 sequences, about 20% occurring once; the ten biggest clones make up under 55%. The sample consisted of blood. The receptors shown here come from a woman aged 65 to 85 with Graves' ophthalmopathy. The CDR3 runs from the conserved cysteine through the conserved F or W. The D gene is left open where the match is weak. The listing skips clone size in some rows; elsewhere it reads once, few, many or a size class.

D gene	clone size	V gene	J gene	CDR3 DNA	CDR3 protein
-	-	TRBV14	TRBJ1-1	TGTGCCAGCAGACCTCTGGACACTAACCTTGAAGCTTTCTTT	CASRPLDTNLEAFF
-	many	TRBV2	TRBJ1-5	TGTGCCAGCAGGGTGGGGGAATATAGCAATCAGCCCCAGCATTTT	CASRVGEYSNQPQHF
-	few	TRBV2	TRBJ2-5	TGTGCCAGCATGACTGGGGTGGGACGGTCACGGGAGACCCAGTACTTC	CASMTGVGRSRETQYF
-	many	TRBV28	TRBJ2-7	TGTGCCAGCAGCCTTAAATCCTATTACGAGCAGTACTTC	CASSLKSYYEQYF
TRBD1	-	TRBV10-1	TRBJ2-3	TGCGCCAGCAGCGAGGGACAGAGAACAACAAGGTATTTT	CASSEGQRTTRYF
TRBD2	many	TRBV20-1	TRBJ2-3	TGCAGTGCTAGTGTTAGCCCGGGAGGACTCACAGATACGCAGTATTTT	CSASVSPGGLTDTQYF
TRBD2	few	TRBV28	TRBJ2-7	TGTGCCAGCAGTGGGACTAGCGGGAGCGACGAGCAGTACTTC	CASSGTSGSDEQYF
-	few	TRBV6-1	TRBJ2-2	TGTGCCAGCAGTCAAACGAACACCGGGGAGCTGTTTTTT	CASSQTNTGELFF
-	once	TRBV20-1	TRBJ1-5	TGCAGTGCTGCCCGGGGAGCGGGAGGCACAGATACGCAGCATTTT	CSAARGAGGTDTQHF
TRBD1	many	TRBV6-2/TRBV6-3	TRBJ1-1	TGTGCCAGCAGTACAGCGAGGGGGCCGAACACTGAAGCTTTCTTT	CASSTARGPNTEAFF
-	many	TRBV12-3/TRBV12-4	TRBJ1-2	TGTGCCAGCAGTTTAGCAGGGATATGGCGGGGCTACACCTTC	CASSLAGIWRGYTF
-	few	TRBV20-1	TRBJ2-1	TGCAGTGCTTCCCAGCAGGGCAATGGGGCTTACAATGAGCAGTTCTTC	CSASQQGNGAYNEQFF
-	-	TRBV6-2/TRBV6-3	TRBJ2-2	TGTGCCAGCAGTGCGGGGTCTCGGAGTTGGGTCACCGGGGAGCTGTTTTTT	CASSAGSRSWVTGELFF
-	few	TRBV14	TRBJ1-1	TGTGCCAGCAGCCAAGGGGTTGTGACGGATGAAGCTTTCTTT	CASSQGVVTDEAFF
-	-	TRBV7-9	TRBJ2-2	TGTGCCAGCAGCCAGAGCCACAGGACCGGGGAGCTGTTTTTT	CASSQSHRTGELFF
-	few	TRBV3-1	TRBJ2-5	TGTGCCAGCACGGAAGAGACCCAGTACTTC	CASTEETQYF
TRBD1	many	TRBV28	TRBJ1-2	TGTGCCAGCAGAACGCCGTCCGGGACAGGGCCCCATGGCTACACCTTC	CASRTPSGTGPHGYTF
-	-	TRBV27	TRBJ2-1	TGTGCCAGCAGTCCCCGGGGGACGACCTACAATGAGCAGTTCTTC	CASSPRGTTYNEQFF
TRBD2	many	TRBV6-1	TRBJ2-2	TGTGCCAGCAGTGGACTAGCGGGAGTAGCCGGGGAGCTGTTTTTT	CASSGLAGVAGELFF
TRBD2	few	TRBV6-2/TRBV6-3	TRBJ2-1	TGTGCCAGCAGTTACTCAAGGGGGGGTTTGGAACTCGCGGGAGGGCCTCTAAAACCCAATGAGCAGTTCTTC	CASSYSRGGLELAGGPLKPNEQFF
TRBD1	many	TRBV5-1	TRBJ1-1	TGCGCCAGCAGCCAGGACAGGGCGCGGAACACTGAAGCTTTCTTT	CASSQDRARNTEAFF
-	few	TRBV7-2	TRBJ2-2	TGTGCCAGCAGCTTAGCGGGAGGCCCCACCACCGGGGAGCTGTTTTTT	CASSLAGGPTTGELFF
-	-	TRBV10-3	TRBJ1-1	TGTGCCATCAGTACACACAACACTGAAGCTTTCTTT	CAISTHNTEAFF
-	-	TRBV5-1	TRBJ2-1	TGCGCCAGCAGCGTGGATCAATACAATGAGCAGTTCTTC	CASSVDQYNEQFF
-	few	TRBV3-1	TRBJ1-1	TGTGCCAGCAGCCAAGAAATCCCCCGAACCAGGGCCCCTGAAGCTTTCTTT	CASSQEIPRTRAPEAFF
-	-	TRBV5-1	TRBJ1-5	TGCGCCAGCAGCCTGCGGGGGGCGGTGAGCAATCAGCCCCAGCATTTT	CASSLRGAVSNQPQHF
-	many	TRBV5-6	TRBJ2-3	TGTGCCAGCAGCCAGGGACTGGCCACAGATACGCAGTATTTT	CASSQGLATDTQYF
TRBD1	-	TRBV6-1	TRBJ2-5	TGTGCCAGCAGTAGGACAGGGGACTACCAAGAGACCCAGTACTTC	CASSRTGDYQETQYF
TRBD2	-	TRBV18	TRBJ2-1	TGTGCCAGCTCCCCGCGGGGGTCCGAATCCTACAATGAGCAGTTCTTC	CASSPRGSESYNEQFF
TRBD1	many	TRBV12-3/TRBV12-4	TRBJ2-7	TGTGCCAGCAGTGCAACAGGGGGAAAGGAGCAGTACTTC	CASSATGGKEQYF
-	-	TRBV5-1	TRBJ2-7	TGCGCCAGCAGCTCAGTATCCGGGGGAGGCTACGAGCAGTACTTC	CASSSVSGGGYEQYF
TRBD1	many	TRBV29-1	TRBJ2-1	TGCAGCGTCGACAGGGGACAGGGAACCTACAATGAGCAGTTCTTC	CSVDRGQGTYNEQFF
-	-	TRBV5-1	TRBJ1-1	TGCGCCAGCAGCTTGGGCCCAGGGGCGAACACTGAAGCTTTCTTT	CASSLGPGANTEAFF
-	many	TRBV12-3/TRBV12-4	TRBJ2-1	TGTGCCAGCAGCTCCAACCATATGGATGAGCAGTTCTTC	CASSSNHMDEQFF
TRBD1	-	TRBV14	TRBJ2-3	TGTGCCAGCAGCCCGCGGACAGGGCCCGCCAGTACGCAGTATTTT	CASSPRTGPASTQYF
TRBD1	few	TRBV6-1	TRBJ1-1	TGTGCCAGCAGTGACAGGGGGCCGGTTGAAGCTTTCTTT	CASSDRGPVEAFF
-	-	TRBV18	TRBJ2-3	TGTGCCAGCTCACCACCCGACTCACCCCAGGATACGCAGTATTTT	CASSPPDSPQDTQYF
-	few	TRBV14	TRBJ2-7	TGTGCCAGCAGCTGGTGGGTCACAGGGAGCGAGCAGTACTTC	CASSWWVTGSEQYF
TRBD2	-	TRBV7-6	TRBJ2-3	TGTGCCAGCAGCCCAGCGGGGTTGACAGATACGCAGTATTTT	CASSPAGLTDTQYF
TRBD1	many	TRBV28	TRBJ2-2	TGTGCCAGCAGCCCAGGGGGCCTACCACCCGGGGAGCTGTTTTTT	CASSPGGLPPGELFF
-	many	TRBV11-2	TRBJ1-1	TGTGCCAGCAGCGCAGGGGCGAACACTGAAGCTTTCTTT	CASSAGANTEAFF
-	many	TRBV6-2/TRBV6-3	TRBJ2-5	TGTGCCAGCAGTTCCCTGTTCCGGGAGACGGAGACCCAGTACTTC	CASSSLFRETETQYF
-	few	TRBV19	TRBJ2-7	TGTGCCAGTAGTCTTATACGGACAGAACCTCTCTACGAGCAGTACTTC	CASSLIRTEPLYEQYF
TRBD1	many	TRBV27	TRBJ1-1	TGTGCCAGCAGTTGGGACAGGGGCACTGAAGCTTTCTTT	CASSWDRGTEAFF
-	many	TRBV7-2	TRBJ1-5	TGTGCCAGCAGCTTAGACAGCAGATCGACCTGGCCCCAGCATTTT	CASSLDSRSTWPQHF
-	-	TRBV6-1	TRBJ2-1	TGTGCCAGCAGTGATTTGAGGGATGTAAACTTTTACAATGAGCAGTTCTTC	CASSDLRDVNFYNEQFF
TRBD1	many	TRBV28	TRBJ2-1	TGTGCCAGCCGGACAGGCTCCTACAATGAGCAGTTCTTC	CASRTGSYNEQFF
-	once	TRBV9	TRBJ2-1	TGTGCCAGCAGCGTTGGACTTTCGTACAATGAGCAGTTCTTC	CASSVGLSYNEQFF
TRBD1	-	TRBV2	TRBJ1-3	TGTGCCAGGGCCGCGGACAGGGGGAACGTCGGGGGAAACACCATATATTTT	CARAADRGNVGGNTIYF
-	-	TRBV19	TRBJ2-1	TGTGCCAGTAGATCCGGGACCCATGGAATTTACAATGAGCAGTTCTTC	CASRSGTHGIYNEQFF
-	-	TRBV13	TRBJ2-7	TGTGCCAGCAGCTTAGCGGCGGGGCGCGCCTACGAGCAGTACTTC	CASSLAAGRAYEQYF
-	few	TRBV10-1	TRBJ2-7	TGCGCCAGCAGCCGGACTATGAGCTCCTACGAGCAGTACTTC	CASSRTMSSYEQYF